This TCR beta chain was identified in a study of the immune and genomic landscape of osteosarcoma (dated by TCRdb to 2018 to 2021). For the study in its entirety: The overall cohort included a few dozen pediatric and adult patients with high-grade osteosarcoma, and the median age at diagnosis was about 27 years (range about 5-90). The cohort was enriched for poor-risk disease, with more than 72% showing unfavorable pathologic response to standard therapy and approximately 68% deceased. Patients in the overall cohort were 60% male, and about 80% presented with localized disease at diagnosis. To define immunogenic potential, the study profiled osteosarcoma specimens using whole genome, RNA and T-cell receptor sequencing, along with immunohistochemistry and reverse phase protein arrays. To characterize the osteosarcoma immunogenomic landscape, TCR sequencing results were integrated with transcriptome, protein array and immunostaining data. The goal of the study was to explain why immune checkpoint inhibitors have shown limited clinical activity in osteosarcoma. Each of three patients provided a couple of samples from the same tumor site. Points the paper makes about the study in general: Matched blood was collected from only a couple of patients, alongside the frozen tumor specimens. The clonality benchmarks were taken from external normal skin and healthy peripheral blood data instead of from matched normal tissue. In five cases a single hyperexpanded clone dominated the repertoire, and each of those five cases had fewer than 100 T-cell clonotypes. Overall, productive TCR clonality was low, with an average of 0.09 and a maximum of 0.3, which suggests limited T-cell clonal expansion. Sample size was not determined by any statistical method, because osteosarcoma is rare and every possible sample was collected. Although TCR productive clonality was higher in the immune-hot C3 cluster than in the cold C1 cluster, TCR productive clonality was still low overall.

Points on this clone: The antigen it binds to is not known. Qualities for individual bases were not recorded, and no much larger clone is one base off.

TCR beta chain CDR3 regions were immunosequenced with the ImmunoSEQ Assay (Adaptive Biotechnologies). The paper's data handling went like this. The ImmunoSEQ Analyzer platform was used to export TCRB rearrangements, read counts, read proportions and gene usage. Using productive rearrangements, T-cell clonality was calculated as 1 minus Pielou's evenness. Clonal space homeostasis binned clonotypes as rare, small, medium, large or hyperexpanded (0.01 to 1 of the repertoire). TCR productive clonality was compared across immune clusters C1, C2 and C3 using the Wilcoxon rank sum test. TCRdb's version of the immuneACCESS table is confined to in-frame rearrangements and falls short of the full clone set. An unresolved V gene accounts for under half of the shortfall where checked; the remainder is of unknown origin. The V and J calls and clone size are taken from that table; D and trimming were inferred from the DNA. For this sample there are approximately 5,500 clones; 70% to 80% appear just once. Approximately 6% of the sample is taken by the ten largest.

The tumors sampled were post-treatment primary, local recurrence and metastasis specimens taken from patients with a poor prognosis. CDR1 and CDR2 are drawn from the germline V gene: SGHTA, FQGNSA. V loses 1 base, J loses 1 base, and the germline ends lie 10 bases apart. Taken from cysteine to phenylalanine, the CDR3 has 16 residues. The retained sequence is limited to the CDR3, 48 bases, with the frame set at the first base. The origin of this receptor is a human donor with osteosarcoma. Sequenced sample: osteosarcoma tumor tissue from the lung. In this chain, TRBV7-2 is recombined with TRBJ2-2; the D gene cannot be named for sure. Here is the DNA: TGTGCCAGCAGCTTAGTCGGCACCCTGAACACCGGGGAGCTGTTTTTT. Translated, this is CASSLVGTLNTGELFF.